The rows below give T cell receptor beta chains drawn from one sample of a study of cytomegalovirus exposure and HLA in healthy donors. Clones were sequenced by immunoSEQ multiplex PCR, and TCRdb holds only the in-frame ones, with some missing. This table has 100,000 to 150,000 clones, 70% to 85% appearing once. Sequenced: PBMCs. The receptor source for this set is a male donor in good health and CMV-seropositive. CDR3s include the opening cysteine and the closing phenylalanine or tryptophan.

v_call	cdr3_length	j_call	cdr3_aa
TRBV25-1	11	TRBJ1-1	CASRSRTEAFF
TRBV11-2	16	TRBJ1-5	CASSIDRDRDYQPQHF
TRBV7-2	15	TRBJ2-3	CASSFWTSGRDTQYF
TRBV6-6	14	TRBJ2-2	CASSRTGNTGELFF
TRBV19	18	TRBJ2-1	CASPPSGLAGSLYNEQFF
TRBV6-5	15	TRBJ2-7	CASSYSSAGGHEQYF
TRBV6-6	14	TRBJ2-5	CASSYRHREETQYF
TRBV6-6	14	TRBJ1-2	CASSAGQGVYGYTF
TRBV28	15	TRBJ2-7	CASSPPRGEMREQYF
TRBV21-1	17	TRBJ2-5	CASSKGGGRLEIETQYF
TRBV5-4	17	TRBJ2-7	CASSLAPGQGVGYEQYF
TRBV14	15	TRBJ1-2	CASSQDTHLIYGYTF
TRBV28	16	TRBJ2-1	CASSFEREVIGNEQFF
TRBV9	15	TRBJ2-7	CASSASGTSNYEQYF
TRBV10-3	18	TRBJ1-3	CAISDPRAEGSLGNTIYF
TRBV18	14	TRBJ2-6	CASSGQAGANVLTF
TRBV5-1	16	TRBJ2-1	CASSLRTSGRNNEQFF
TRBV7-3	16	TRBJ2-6	CASNDRGPGGANVLTF
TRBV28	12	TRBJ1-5	CASSPLGQPQHF
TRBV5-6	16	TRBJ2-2	CASNQTGGQDTGELFF
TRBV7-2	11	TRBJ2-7	CASTQGWEQYF
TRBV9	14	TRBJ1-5	CASSSGQGNQPQHF
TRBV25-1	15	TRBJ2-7	CASSEVGQGASEQYF
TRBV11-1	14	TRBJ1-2	CASSPRDSAAGYTF